Following are 7 T cell receptor beta chains from one sample sequenced in a study of breast tumors, draining lymph nodes, adjacent tissues. MiXCR was run by TCRdb on the multiplex PCR reads, yielding one entry per CDR3 protein. The data show 85,000 to 130,000 distinct CDR3 sequences, around 20% seen once. Samples came from axillary lymph nodes draining the breast cancer. The source material was axillary lymph node tissue. Receptors originate from a female donor with breast cancer. Some clones in this sample may be carry-over from other donors' samples.

This chain joins TRBV27 and TRBJ2-5, with 12 bases lining up with TRBD2. V was clipped by 0 bases and J by 3 bases; unmatched bases: 11. This CDR3 spans 19 amino acids. Germline values: CDR1 MNHEY, CDR2 SMNVEV (reference sequence). CDR3 nucleotides: TGTGCCAGCAGTTTATCAAGGGGATCGGGACTAGCGGGTAAAGAGACCCAGTACTTC. It codes for CASSLSRGSGLAGKETQYF.

A note on this clonotype: A much larger clonotype is one base distant, so this may be a read error. The chain employs TRBV19 and TRBJ1-2; 8 positions agree with TRBD1. Germline V CDR1 and CDR2: LNHDA, SQIVND (reference sequence). CDR3 length: 14 residues. CDR3 in amino acids: CANSPDRGIRGYTF. The DNA of the CDR3 is TGTGCCAATAGTCCTGACAGGGGTATCCGTGGCTACACCTTC.

The gene calls are TRBV3-1 and TRBJ2-3; 9 positions agree with TRBD1. V lost 2 bases, J lost 1 base, and 7 bases stayed unmatched. The germline V gene encodes CDR1 LGHDT and CDR2 YNNKEL (reference sequence). There are 17 residues in the CDR3. The CDR3: CASSQLTGGARTDTQYF. CDR3 sequence (DNA): TGTGCCAGCAGCCAATTGACAGGGGGGGCGCGCACAGATACGCAGTATTTT.

In its sample, this clonotype was seen many times. The chain recombines TRBV19 with TRBJ1-2; 7 bases line up with TRBD1. There are 15 residues in the CDR3. Germline V lookup: CDR1 LNHDA, CDR2 SQIVND (reference sequence). V shed 6 bases, J shed 5 bases, and the junction held 12 bases outside the gene matches. In DNA, the CDR3 is TGTGCCAGTAGCCCCATGAGGGGGCTGGTTTATGGCTACACCTTC. This codes for CASSPMRGLVYGYTF.

This clonotype was found many times. This chain uses TRBV9 with TRBJ2-7; D gene uncertain. Trimming took off 4 bases at V and 2 bases at J, with 10 bases between the two ends. In germline, CDR1 is SGDLS, CDR2 YYNGEE. The CDR3 extends over 13 amino acids. CDR3 residues: CASSPSLAYEQYF. The CDR3 DNA reads TGTGCCAGCAGCCCCTCTTTAGCCTACGAGCAGTACTTC.

The chain carries TRBV5-4 and TRBJ2-5; D may be TRBD1 (6 bases). Germline V gene lookup returns CDR1 SGHNT and CDR2 YYREEE (reference sequence). Trimming removed 9 bases at V and 4 bases at J, with 16 bases between. The CDR3 has 13 amino acids. This CDR3 reads CATQGGALETQYF. As DNA, the CDR3 is TGTGCCACACAGGGCGGCGCGTTAGAGACCCAGTACTTC. The full variable domain, its missing parts supplied by reference TRBV5-4 and TRBJ2-5, is ETGVTQSPTHLIKTRGQQVTLRCSSQSGHNTVSWYQQALGQGPQFIFQYYREEENGRGNFPPRFSGLQFPNYSSELNVNALELDDSALYLCATQGGALETQYFGPGTRLLVL.

This clonotype was seen repeatedly, ten times or more. This sequence joins TRBV9 and TRBJ2-2; 11 bases line up with TRBD2. This CDR3 is built from 17 residues. CDR1 is SGDLS and CDR2 is YYNGEE in the germline V gene. With V trimmed by 2 bases and J by 3 bases, 6 bases remained unmatched. For the CDR3, the DNA is TGTGCCAGCAGCGTTCGCGGGACTAGCGGATACACCGGGGAGCTGTTTTTT. This sequence encodes CASSVRGTSGYTGELFF. Full variable domain (rest looked up from reference TRBV9 and TRBJ2-2): DSGVTQTPKHLITATGQRVTLRCSPRSGDLSVYWYQQSLDQGLQFLIQYYNGEERAKGNILERFSAQQFPDLHSELNLSSLELGDSALYFCASSVRGTSGYTGELFFGEGSRLTVL.